This is a list of T cell receptor beta chains from one sample in a study of blood T cell repertoires in COVID-19. Profiling relied on immunoSEQ multiplex PCR, and the TCRdb table lists in-frame clones only, not all of them. The profile covers some 250,000 clones, with approximately 80% appearing a single time and around 27% taken by the ten largest. The specimen was peripheral blood. The source is a man aged 35-49 years with acute or convalescent COVID-19. The CDR3 runs from the conserved cysteine through the conserved F or W. Fields, in order: clone size, J gene, D gene, V gene, CDR3 protein, CDR3 DNA. D genes are given only for firm matches. Size tells how often a clone was seen (once, few, many) or the class of an expanded clone, and some rows leave it out.

.,TRBJ2-7,TRBD2,TRBV5-4,CASSRMGGTEQYF,TGTGCCAGCAGCCGTATGGGGGGGACCGAGCAGTACTTC
.,TRBJ2-7,.,TRBV9,CASSASQLTSAYEQYF,TGTGCCAGCAGCGCCTCCCAGCTAACGAGCGCCTACGAGCAGTACTTC
.,TRBJ1-1,TRBD1,TRBV9,CASSDNRDRAWPTEAFF,TGTGCCAGCAGCGACAACCGGGACAGGGCTTGGCCCACTGAAGCTTTCTTT
many,TRBJ1-5,TRBD1,TRBV4-1,CASSQDHRGNDQPQHF,TGCGCCAGCAGCCAAGATCACAGGGGAAATGATCAGCCCCAGCATTTT
.,TRBJ1-1,.,TRBV6-5,CASKRTNENTEAFF,TGTGCCAGCAAGAGGACAAATGAGAACACTGAAGCTTTCTTT
.,TRBJ2-7,TRBD1,TRBV13,CASSFKRGGEESYEQYF,TGTGCCAGCAGCTTTAAAAGAGGGGGCGAAGAGTCCTACGAGCAGTACTTC
.,TRBJ1-5,.,TRBV5-1,CASSLGPQESNQPQHF,TGCGCCAGCAGCTTGGGGCCCCAGGAAAGCAATCAGCCCCAGCATTTT
.,TRBJ2-7,TRBD2,TRBV4-2,CASSRSKSLADSYEQYF,TGTGCCAGCAGCCGTTCTAAGAGCCTAGCGGATTCCTACGAGCAGTACTTC
.,TRBJ2-2,.,TRBV6-5,CASSQDRTGELFF,TGTGCCAGCAGTCAGGATCGCACCGGGGAGCTGTTTTTT
.,TRBJ1-1,TRBD1,TRBV30,CAWRRLGQRNTEAFF,TGTGCCTGGAGGCGCCTGGGACAGCGGAACACTGAAGCTTTCTTT
.,TRBJ2-7,.,TRBV10-3,CAISEHRSYEQYF,TGTGCCATCAGTGAGCACAGGTCCTACGAGCAGTACTTC
.,TRBJ1-2,.,TRBV18,CASSMDFLPNYGYTF,TGTGCCAGCTCAATGGACTTCCTCCCCAACTATGGCTACACCTTC
.,TRBJ1-3,TRBD1,TRBV3-1/TRBV3-2,CASSQDRTGGSGNTIYF,TGTGCCAGCAGCCAAGATCGAACAGGGGGCTCTGGAAACACCATATATTTT
.,TRBJ2-1,TRBD1,TRBV3-1/TRBV3-2,CASSQDSGTGFNEQFF,TGTGCCAGCAGCCAAGACTCCGGGACAGGGTTTAATGAGCAGTTCTTC
.,TRBJ2-7,.,TRBV29-1,CSVDLGAGYEQYF,TGCAGCGTTGACCTGGGGGCCGGCTACGAGCAGTACTTC
.,TRBJ2-3,.,TRBV5-4,CASSLRGSTDTQYF,TGTGCCAGCAGCCTTAGGGGGAGCACAGATACGCAGTATTTT
.,TRBJ2-7,TRBD1,TRBV18,CASSFKPRRDRGCEQYF,TGTGCCAGCTCCTTTAAACCCCGCCGGGACAGGGGATGCGAGCAGTACTTC
few,TRBJ1-3,.,TRBV7-9,CASSTRGPGNTIYF,TGTGCCAGCAGTACCAGGGGTCCCGGAAACACCATATATTTT
.,TRBJ2-5,.,TRBV20-1,CSASPPTAVETQYF,TGCAGTGCTAGTCCCCCTACGGCGGTGGAGACCCAGTACTTC
.,TRBJ1-3,.,TRBV4-2,CASSQVKQFLSGNTIYF,TGTGCCAGCAGCCAAGTAAAGCAATTTCTCTCTGGAAACACCATATATTTT
once,TRBJ1-5,.,TRBV5-6,CASSLGQNQPQHF,TGTGCCAGCAGCTTGGGACAGAATCAGCCCCAGCATTTT
.,TRBJ2-1,.,TRBV29-1,CSVIGGSSYNEQFF,TGCAGCGTGATTGGGGGGAGCTCCTACAATGAGCAGTTCTTC
.,TRBJ2-3,.,TRBV24-1,CATSAGERIGDTQYF,TGTGCCACCAGCGCCGGGGAGAGGATTGGGGATACGCAGTATTTT
.,TRBJ2-7,.,TRBV7-6,CASSLGPSYEQYF,TGTGCCAGCAGCTTGGGGCCATCCTACGAGCAGTACTTC
.,TRBJ2-1,.,TRBV24-1,CATSDTGINNEQFF,TGTGCCACCAGTGACACAGGTATCAACAATGAGCAGTTCTTC
.,TRBJ2-3,.,TRBV20-1,CSASPHGGYTQYF,TGCAGTGCTAGTCCTCACGGGGGTTATACGCAGTATTTT
.,TRBJ1-4,.,TRBV7-9,CASSSGLREKLFF,TGTGCCAGCAGCTCAGGGTTGCGGGAAAAACTGTTTTTT
once,TRBJ2-1,.,TRBV27,CASSWGLVSWLGYNEQFF,TGTGCCAGCAGTTGGGGGCTCGTATCTTGGTTGGGCTACAATGAGCAGTTCTTC
.,TRBJ1-2,.,TRBV19,CASSIGGSGYTF,TGTGCCAGTAGTATAGGCGGGTCTGGCTACACCTTC
.,TRBJ2-1,TRBD2,TRBV3-1/TRBV3-2,CASSQGLAETSSYNEQFF,TGTGCCAGCAGCCAAGGACTAGCGGAGACCTCCTCCTACAATGAGCAGTTCTTC
once,TRBJ2-7,.,TRBV6-1,CASSGVTGSRPYEQYF,TGTGCCAGCAGTGGCGTTACAGGGAGCAGACCCTACGAGCAGTACTTC
.,TRBJ2-1,TRBD2,TRBV7-2,CASTLMGGGRGNEQFF,TGTGCCAGCACCCTCATGGGGGGCGGGAGGGGTAATGAGCAGTTCTTC
few,TRBJ2-1,.,TRBV18,CASSPRVGGSYNEQFF,TGTGCCAGCTCACCTCGGGTCGGGGGTTCCTACAATGAGCAGTTCTTC
.,TRBJ1-2,.,TRBV6-2/TRBV6-3,CASSYTRGYTF,TGTGCCAGCAGTTACACCCGGGGCTACACCTTC
.,TRBJ2-7,TRBD1,TRBV19,CASRPGQGLYEQYF,TGTGCCAGTAGGCCGGGACAGGGCTTATACGAGCAGTACTTC
.,TRBJ1-2,TRBD1,TRBV6-5,CASRQQGTNGYTF,TGTGCCAGCAGGCAACAGGGGACAAATGGCTACACCTTC